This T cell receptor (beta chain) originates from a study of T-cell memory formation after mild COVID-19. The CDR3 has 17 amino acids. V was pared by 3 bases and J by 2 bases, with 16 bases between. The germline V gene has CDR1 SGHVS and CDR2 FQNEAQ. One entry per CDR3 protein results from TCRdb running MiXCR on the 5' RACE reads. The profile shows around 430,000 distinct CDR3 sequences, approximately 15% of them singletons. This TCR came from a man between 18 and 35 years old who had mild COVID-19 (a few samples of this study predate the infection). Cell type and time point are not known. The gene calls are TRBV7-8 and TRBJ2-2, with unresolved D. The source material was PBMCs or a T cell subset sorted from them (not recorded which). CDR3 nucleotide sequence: TGTGCCAGCAGCTTTGTGGGCAGGACCATAAACACCGGGGAGCTGTTTTTT. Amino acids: CASSFVGRTINTGELFF.